Below, 20 T cell receptor beta chains from the same sample are listed, as sequenced in a study of T-cell memory formation after mild COVID-19. TCRdb ran MiXCR on the 5' RACE reads and lists one entry per CDR3 protein. The sample yields a few hundred thousand distinct CDR3 sequences, around 8% seen once. The sequenced sample was PBMCs or a T cell subset sorted from them (not recorded which). The source is a man between 18 and 35 years old who had mild COVID-19 (a few samples of this study predate the infection). Cell type and time point are not known.

This clonotype was seen many times. The V call is TRBV7-9, the J call TRBJ1-1; 8 bases fit TRBD1. Trimming took 6 bases from V and 4 from J; bases not matched to a gene: 4. Germline CDR1 and CDR2: SEHNR and FQNEAQ (reference sequence). The CDR3 runs 13 residues. The CDR3, as DNA: TGTGCCAGCAGTCCTACAGGGGGCACTGAAGCTTTCTTT. This sequence encodes CASSPTGGTEAFF. The full variable domain, with the rest looked up from reference TRBV7-9 and TRBJ1-1, is DTGVSQNPRHKITKRGQNVTFRCDPISEHNRLYWYRQTLGQGPEFLTYFQNEAQLEKSRLLSDRFSAERPKGSFSTLEIQRTEQGDSAMYLCASSPTGGTEAFFGQGTRLTVV.

This clonotype showed up many times. This chain links TRBV7-2 with TRBJ2-5, with D unresolved. Germline CDR1 reads SGHTA; CDR2 reads FQGNSA. The CDR3 is made up of 17 amino acids. Between the trimmed V and J ends, which lost 1 base and 3 bases, there was a span of 18 bases. CDR3 nucleotide sequence: TGTGCCAGCAGCTTAGGGGCCCGGTGGTTCCGCAAAGAGACCCAGTACTTC. This codes for CASSLGARWFRKETQYF.

This clonotype was counted at least ten times. The rearrangement links TRBV5-1 to TRBJ2-2; 9 nucleotides agree with TRBD1. The CDR3 has 15 residues. Germline V gene data show CDR1 as SGHRS and CDR2 as YFSETQ. The junction had 8 bases not matched to a gene; V was cut back by 5 bases and J by 6 bases. The CDR3 is CASSTGQGWSGELFF. CDR3 DNA: TGCGCCAGCAGTACGGGACAGGGATGGTCCGGGGAGCTGTTTTTT.

This clonotype was recorded many times. V usage is TRBV5-1 and J usage is TRBJ2-5; no definite D call. Trimming took off 0 bases at V and 5 bases at J, with 11 bases between the two ends. This CDR3 is 14 amino acids long. Germline values: CDR1 SGHRS, CDR2 YFSETQ. CDR3: CASSLEGQLETQYF. CDR3 DNA: TGCGCCAGCAGCTTGGAGGGCCAGCTCGAGACCCAGTACTTC. The variable domain in full, completed from reference TRBV5-1 and TRBJ2-5, reads KAGVTQTPRYLIKTRGQQVTLSCSPISGHRSVSWYQQTPGQGLQFLFEYFSETQRNKGNFPGRFSGRQFSNSRSEMNVSTLELGDSALYLCASSLEGQLETQYFGPGTRLLVL.

This clonotype was counted between two and nine times. The genes are TRBV7-3 and TRBJ2-2; D is perhaps TRBD1 or TRBD2 (6 bases each). V was shortened by 4 bases and J by 7 bases, with 19 bases between the two germline ends. Germline loops: CDR1 SGHTA, CDR2 FQGTGA. CDR3 length: 16 amino acids. CDR3 bases: TGTGCCAGCAGCTCGATGAACAGGGAGGTTGGCGGGGAGCTGTTTTTT. Its protein product is CASSSMNREVGGELFF.

The chain links TRBV7-2 to TRBJ1-1; D is perhaps TRBD1 (6 bases). Between the trimmed V and J ends, which lost 5 bases and 7 bases, there was a span of 14 bases. The CDR3 extends over 13 amino acids. The germline gives CDR1 SGHTA, CDR2 FQGNSA. In DNA, the CDR3 is TGTGCCAGCAGCCCCCTGGCCAGGGGTGAAGCTTTCTTT. Its translation: CASSPLARGEAFF.

The chain is built from TRBV10-3 and TRBJ2-2, with TRBD1 identical over 7 bases. This CDR3 region has 14 residues. V dropped 7 bases and J dropped 5; count of bases not matched to a gene: 7. Germline CDR1 and CDR2: ENHRY and SYGVKD. CDR3 nucleotide sequence: TGTGCCATCACCCGGGACAGTTATACCGGGGAGCTGTTTTTT. Translating it yields CAITRDSYTGELFF.

This clonotype was counted only a few times. One end of the junction is discordant with germline, which a read error may explain. V and J are TRBV7-7 and TRBJ1-1; D possibly corresponds to TRBD1 (6 bases). Germline V gives CDR1 SSHAT, CDR2 FNYEAQ (reference sequence). The CDR3 runs 19 residues. CDR3 nucleotide sequence: TGTGCTAGCAGCTTGGGGATCACTGGCAGGGGCGATATGAACACTGAAGCTTTCTTT. Translating gives CASSLGITGRGDMNTEAFF.

This clonotype has a handful of counts. This sequence joins TRBV19 and TRBJ2-7; 11 bases line up with TRBD2. Trimming at V came to 9 bases and at J to 5 bases, leaving 9 bases not matched to a gene. Germline assignment: CDR1 LNHDA and CDR2 SQIVND (reference sequence). The CDR3 runs 14 residues. CDR3 sequence reads: CARISGGAQDEQYF. CDR3 nucleotides: TGTGCCAGGATTAGCGGGGGGGCCCAGGACGAGCAGTACTTC.

This clonotype turned up a few times. The chain uses TRBV3-1 and TRBJ1-5, with D maybe TRBD1 (5 bases). There are 15 residues in the CDR3. Germline loops: CDR1 LGHDT, CDR2 YNNKEL (reference sequence). V lost 1 base and J lost 5, with 12 bases in between. CDR3 loop: CASSQAGGVYQPQHF. In nucleotides, the CDR3 is TGTGCCAGCAGCCAAGCTGGGGGAGTCTATCAGCCCCAGCATTTT.

This clonotype was counted only a few times. The chain combines TRBV6-5 with TRBJ2-1; TRBD2 matches 14 bases. This CDR3 spans 16 amino acids. Germline assignment: CDR1 MNHEY and CDR2 SVGAGI. Trimming at V came to 5 bases and at J to 8 bases, leaving 8 bases not matched to a gene. The CDR3 reads CASSRLAGGYRDEQFF. In DNA form, the CDR3 reads TGTGCCAGCAGTAGACTAGCGGGGGGGTATAGGGATGAGCAGTTCTTC.

This clonotype was recorded many times. The V call is TRBV4-1, the J call TRBJ2-5; perhaps D is TRBD1 or TRBD2 (5 bases each). V gave up 1 base and J gave up 4 bases, with 10 bases separating them. Germline V lookup: CDR1 MGHRA, CDR2 YSYEKL. CDR3 length equals 14 residues. In DNA, the CDR3 is TGCGCCAGCAGCCAAGGACCAGGGAGAGAGACCCAGTACTTC. It encodes CASSQGPGRETQYF.

This clonotype was counted between two and nine times. The germline gene is not matched at one end of the junction; a read error may be the cause. The J gene is TRBJ2-5, the V gene TRBV7-9; D is possibly TRBD2 (5 bases). This CDR3 has 14 amino acids. The germline V gene has CDR1 SEHNR and CDR2 FQNEAQ (reference sequence). As DNA, the CDR3 is TGTGCCAGCAGCGCCGTCCCTGGAGGAGAGGCCCAGTACTTC. Translation gives CASSAVPGGEAQYF.

This clonotype was detected many times. V gene TRBV7-8 combines with J gene TRBJ1-2; D possibly corresponds to TRBD1 (5 bases). Trimming took off 1 base at V and 6 bases at J, with 12 bases between the two ends. The CDR3 has 14 amino acids. Per the germline V gene, CDR1 is SGHVS and CDR2 is FQNEAQ. In DNA, the CDR3 is TGTGCCAGCAGCTTAGATAGGGGTAGTGATGGCTACACCTTC. Its translation: CASSLDRGSDGYTF.

This sequence joins TRBV18 and TRBJ2-1; a weak D match, TRBD1 (6 bases). The V gene lost 1 base and the J gene lost 3 bases, with 22 bases spanning the gap. The CDR3 extends over 19 amino acids. Germline V gene data show CDR1 as KGHSH and CDR2 as LQKENI. CDR3 amino acids: CASSPRFSHLGHHYNEQFF. CDR3 nucleotides: TGTGCCAGCTCACCACGCTTTTCTCATCTGGGACACCACTACAATGAGCAGTTCTTC.

This chain uses TRBV11-2 with TRBJ2-1; D is ambiguous. The CDR3 length is 15 residues. Deletions cut 1 base from V and 2 bases from J, with 9 bases between. CDR1 is SGHAT and CDR2 is FQNNGV in the germline V gene. In nucleotides, the CDR3 is TGTGCCAGCAGCTTAGTAGTCTCTCCCTACAATGAGCAGTTCTTC. This sequence encodes CASSLVVSPYNEQFF.

The table lists this clonotype with a few counts. CDR3 sequence: CAWSVVQMNTEAFF. DNA for the CDR3: TGTGCCTGGAGTGTAGTACAGATGAACACTGAAGCTTTCTTT. The rearrangement uses TRBV30 and TRBJ1-1, with D uncertain. V dropped 0 bases and J dropped 0 bases, with 8 bases sitting between them. Germline V gives CDR1 GTSNPN, CDR2 SVGIG (reference sequence). The CDR3 loop spans 14 amino acids.

V is TRBV21-1 and J is TRBJ2-7. TRBV21-1 is a recognized pseudogene. This CDR3 comprises 12 residues. CDR3 sequence: CASSKRVYEQYV. The DNA for the CDR3 is TGTGCCAGCAGCAAACGGGTATACGAGCAGTACGTC.

This clonotype was recorded many times. The J gene is TRBJ1-1, the V gene TRBV5-1; D is ambiguous. Deletions cut 5 bases from V and 3 bases from J, with 11 bases between. CDR3 length: 13 residues. The germline V gene encodes CDR1 SGHRS and CDR2 YFSETQ. CDR3 amino acids: CASRSRRDTEAFF. In DNA, the CDR3 is TGCGCCAGCAGAAGCAGGAGGGACACTGAAGCTTTCTTT.

This clonotype was picked up many times. The chain combines TRBV24-1 with TRBJ2-2; perhaps D is TRBD1 or TRBD2 (5 bases each). Germline CDR1 KGHDR, CDR2 SFDVKD. V shed 3 bases and J shed 4 bases, with 17 bases lying between them. The length of the CDR3 is 17 residues. The CDR3 nucleotides are TGTGCCACCAGTGATACATTTTACGCAGGGAGCACCGGGGAGCTGTTTTTT. Translating it yields CATSDTFYAGSTGELFF.